The 20 T cell receptor beta chains listed next were all sequenced from one sample in a study of post-analysis software for immune sequencing data. General study results and limits: The five TRBV segments detected at higher frequency in patients than in controls included TRBV5-6, TRBV5-1 and TRBV20-1.

Unique molecular identifiers were built into the TCR beta cDNA libraries. TCRdb called the PCR reads again in MiXCR, with one record for every CDR3 protein. In the table there are 700,000 to 900,000 distinct CDR3 sequences, roughly 46% of which are singletons. The antigens these receptors bind are not known. The sequenced sample consisted of blood. These receptors were taken from a girl aged 5-17 years with multiple sclerosis.

This clonotype was detected ten times or more. The rearrangement joins TRBV7-3 to TRBJ2-3; TRBD2 is a possible D gene (6 bases). V lost 5 bases to trimming and J lost 3 bases, with 15 bases between them. CDR1 and CDR2 (germline): SGHTA, FQGTGA. The CDR3 is 15 amino acids. DNA for the CDR3: TGTGCCAGCAGCACCGGGACCCGGGGGACAGATACGCAGTATTTT. Protein sequence: CASSTGTRGTDTQYF.

This clonotype appeared a few times. The V gene is TRBV5-5, the J gene TRBJ1-6; 7 bases match TRBD1. V dropped 3 bases and J dropped 9; count of bases not matched to a gene: 9. The CDR3 is 15 amino acids. Germline CDR1 and CDR2: SGHKS and YYEKEE (reference sequence). The DNA for the CDR3 is TGTGCCAGCAGCTCCCGGACAGGCACGAGTTCACCCCTCCACTTT. Translating it yields CASSSRTGTSSPLHF.

There are a few counts of this clonotype. This sequence joins TRBV29-1 and TRBJ1-1; D call uncertain. CDR1 SQVTM and CDR2 ANQGSEA come from the germline V gene. Trimming took off 4 bases at V and 3 bases at J, with 6 bases between the two ends. The CDR3 length is 11 residues. The CDR3 nucleotides read TGCAGCGTTGTTTACGACACTGAAGCTTTCTTT. Residues: CSVVYDTEAFF.

This clonotype came up a few times. The chain uses TRBV12-3 or TRBV12-4 and TRBJ1-1; 9 bases agree with TRBD1. The CDR3 is made up of 14 amino acids. V trimming: 5 bases; J trimming: 11 bases; junction bases outside the gene matches: 12. CDR3: CASSATGGKVVAFF. Written as DNA, the CDR3 is TGTGCCAGCAGTGCGACAGGGGGTAAGGTTGTGGCTTTCTTT.

The chain uses TRBV29-1 and TRBJ2-1, with 13 bases fitting TRBD2. CDR1 and CDR2 from the germline V gene are SQVTM and ANQGSEA. The trim removed 0 bases at V and 4 bases at J, leaving 3 bases unmatched. The CDR3 is 16 residues long. The CDR3 region has the DNA TGCAGCGTTGAAGAGAGGACTAGCGGGAGATACAATGAGCAGTTCTTC. It yields the protein CSVEERTSGRYNEQFF.

CDR3 sequence (DNA): TGTGCCAGCAGTTTTGTAGCTTTTCAAGAGACCCAGTTCTTC. Encoded protein: CASSFVAFQETQFF. J is TRBJ2-5 and V is TRBV12-3 or TRBV12-4; D call uncertain. Judging by the DNA end, TRBJ2-1 fits better; the J call may be wrong. The CDR3 consists of 14 residues.

The V call is TRBV11-1, the J call TRBJ2-1, with TRBD2 matching 9 bases. CDR1 SGHAT and CDR2 FQDESV come from the germline V gene (reference sequence). The V gene end was trimmed by 2 bases and the J gene end by 6 bases; junction bases not matched to a gene: 11. The CDR3 extends over 17 amino acids. The DNA of the CDR3 is TGTGCCAGCAGCTTAAATGGGGCGGGAGGGCCACTCAATGAGCAGTTCTTC. Translation gives CASSLNGAGGPLNEQFF.

The J gene is TRBJ2-1, the V gene TRBV20-1; TRBD2 matches at 7 bases. The CDR3 covers 14 residues. Trimming took 2 bases from V and 9 from J; bases not matched to a gene: 10. Germline V gene lookup returns CDR1 DFQATT and CDR2 SNEGSKA (reference sequence). The CDR3 protein is CSARRGTTVGEQFF. The CDR3 DNA is TGCAGTGCTAGACGCGGGACTACGGTGGGTGAGCAGTTCTTC.

The chain joins TRBV5-5 to TRBJ2-1; D is unclear. Germline CDR1 and CDR2: SGHKS and YYEKEE (reference sequence). CDR3 length: 15 residues. The V end was cut by 5 bases, the J end by 2 bases, with 14 bases between. In DNA form, the CDR3 reads TGTGCCAGCAGTTCAGAGGCAGAAACCTACAATGAGCAGTTCTTC. As protein: CASSSEAETYNEQFF. Looking up the rest from reference TRBV5-5 and TRBJ2-1 gives the full variable domain: DAGVTQSPTHLIKTRGQQVTLRCSPISGHKSVSWYQQVLGQGPQFIFQYYEKEERGRGNFPDRFSARQFPNYSSELNVNALLLGDSALYLCASSSEAETYNEQFFGPGTRLTVL.

The CDR3 sequence: CASSFGQGPWEQYF. The CDR3 bases are TGTGCCAGCAGTTTTGGGCAAGGTCCCTGGGAGCAGTACTTC. The V gene is TRBV27, the J gene TRBJ2-5, with D possibly being TRBD2 (5 bases). The CDR3 runs to 14 residues. Trimming removed 3 bases from V and 11 bases from J, with 19 bases in between. Per germline, CDR1 MNHEY and CDR2 SMNVEV (reference sequence).

The V call is TRBV15, the J call TRBJ2-5, with D maybe TRBD1 (6 bases). This CDR3 is built from 14 residues. Germline V CDR1 and CDR2: LNHNV, YYDKDF (reference sequence). V was trimmed by 0 bases and J by 5 bases, leaving 10 bases between them. The CDR3 region has the DNA TGTGCCACCAGCAGAGAGGTCCAGGGGGAGACCCAGTACTTC. Its protein is CATSREVQGETQYF.

This clonotype was seen a few times. This chain connects TRBV11-2 to TRBJ2-7; 10 bases agree with TRBD1. This CDR3 has 16 amino acids. CDR1 and CDR2 (germline): SGHAT, FQNNGV. The J segment lost 1 base and the V segment lost 4 bases, leaving 7 bases of the junction unmatched. CDR3 nucleotides: TGTGCCAGCAGCTCATGGCCGGGACAGGGGTCCTACGAGCAGTACTTC. This encodes CASSSWPGQGSYEQYF.

The gene calls are TRBV6-2 or TRBV6-3 and TRBJ1-6, with D uncertain. Per germline, CDR1 MNHEY and CDR2 SVGEGT. V lost 4 bases and J lost 10, with 14 bases in between. This CDR3 contains 14 residues. Here the CDR3 reads CASSSWEGGSPLHF. The CDR3 DNA reads TGTGCCAGCAGTTCGTGGGAGGGTGGCTCACCCCTCCACTTT.

The chain has TRBV4-3 and TRBJ1-1; possibly TRBD1 for D (5 bases). Germline values: CDR1 LGHNA, CDR2 YSLEER. Trimming removed 0 bases at V and 6 bases at J, with 20 bases between. The CDR3 extends over 17 amino acids. This chain's CDR3 is CASSQDRAPEYGPEAFF. CDR3 bases: TGCGCCAGCAGCCAAGACAGGGCCCCAGAGTACGGACCTGAAGCTTTCTTT.

This chain joins TRBV12-3 or TRBV12-4 and TRBJ1-2; D is unclear. This CDR3 has 11 amino acids. Trimming cost V 5 bases and J 12 bases, with 13 bases left between them. The CDR3 here is CASSKAKLHTF. In DNA form, the CDR3 reads TGTGCCAGCAGTAAGGCGAAATTGCACACCTTC.

The chain carries TRBV20-1 and TRBJ2-7; D ambiguous. The CDR3 runs 12 residues. The ends were cut back, 0 bases at V and 7 bases at J, with 10 bases in the middle. The germline V gene has CDR1 DFQATT and CDR2 SNEGSKA (reference sequence). The CDR3, as DNA: TGCAGTGCTAGAGATTGGGCGGATGAGCAGTACTTC. Its protein is CSARDWADEQYF.

The genes are TRBV7-9 and TRBJ2-2; maybe TRBD1 (6 bases). CDR1 is SEHNR and CDR2 is FQNEAQ in the germline V gene (reference sequence). This CDR3 is built from 14 residues. With 3 bases removed from V and 7 bases from J, the gap between germline ends came to 12 bases. CDR3 in DNA: TGTGCCAGCAGCTTGGACAGAGGCAGCGGGGAGCTGTTTTTT. Translated, it gives CASSLDRGSGELFF.

This clonotype was observed a single time. This sequence joins TRBV20-1 and TRBJ2-3; 7 nucleotides align to TRBD2. This CDR3 is 20 amino acids long. Germline V gene sequence: CDR1 DFQATT, CDR2 SNEGSKA (reference sequence). After removal of 0 bases from V and 3 bases from J, the junction contained 21 bases not matched to a gene. CDR3 in amino acids: CSARDLWGGPVIVGTDTQYF. Written as DNA, the CDR3 is TGCAGTGCTAGAGATCTTTGGGGAGGGCCTGTTATCGTCGGAACAGATACGCAGTATTTT.

A remark on this clonotype: A junction boundary mismatches the germline segment, possibly from a read error. The V call is TRBV15, the J call TRBJ2-7; 13 bases are shared with TRBD2. Looked up from germline, CDR1 is LNHNV and CDR2 is YYDKDF (reference sequence). The CDR3 has 16 residues. For the CDR3, the DNA is TGTACCACCAGCAGAAAAGGACTAGCGGGAGACTACGAGCAGTACTTC. Protein: CTTSRKGLAGDYEQYF.

The rearrangement joins TRBV11-2 to TRBJ2-3; 13 nucleotides line up with TRBD2. The germline V gene has CDR1 SGHAT and CDR2 FQNNGV. The CDR3 loop spans 16 amino acids. The V and J ends lost 5 bases and 6 bases, in that order; junction bases with no gene match: 8. The CDR3 sequence: CASSTRLAGGPDTQYF. The CDR3 DNA sequence: TGTGCCAGCAGCACAAGACTAGCGGGAGGTCCCGATACGCAGTATTTT.